The rows below give T cell receptor beta chains drawn from one sample of a study of blood T cell repertoires in COVID-19. Libraries were prepared by immunoSEQ multiplex PCR; TCRdb keeps only in-frame clonotypes and omits some of them. The data hold approximately 220,000 clones, with around nine tenths observed a single time. The specimen was peripheral blood. The receptors here all came from a man between 60 and 75 years old who had recovered from COVID-19. Each CDR3 is given with its conserved first and last residue. Each record gives: D gene, clone size, V gene, J gene, CDR3 protein, CDR3 DNA. D genes are given only for firm matches. Only part of the rows carry a size: once, few, many, or a class if the clone is expanded.

d_gene: -
abundance: few
v_gene: TRBV5-1
j_gene: TRBJ2-2
CDR3aa: CASSLPGGTGELFF
CDR3nt: TGCGCCAGCAGCTTGCCAGGGGGGACCGGGGAGCTGTTTTTT

d_gene: -
abundance: -
v_gene: TRBV2
j_gene: TRBJ2-3
CDR3aa: CASSESGGGGDTQYF
CDR3nt: TGTGCCAGCAGTGAATCGGGAGGAGGGGGGGATACGCAGTATTTT

d_gene: TRBD1
abundance: -
v_gene: TRBV7-9
j_gene: TRBJ1-4
CDR3aa: CASSRSTGSGEKLFF
CDR3nt: TGTGCCAGCAGCCGTTCGACAGGGTCTGGTGAAAAACTGTTTTTT

d_gene: TRBD2
abundance: -
v_gene: TRBV14
j_gene: TRBJ2-1
CDR3aa: CASSPQLAGDEQFF
CDR3nt: TGTGCCAGCAGCCCGCAACTAGCGGGAGATGAGCAGTTCTTC

d_gene: -
abundance: -
v_gene: TRBV9
j_gene: TRBJ1-2
CDR3aa: CASSVGQGTYGYTF
CDR3nt: TGTGCCAGCAGCGTAGGGCAGGGTACCTATGGCTACACCTTC

d_gene: TRBD1
abundance: -
v_gene: TRBV29-1
j_gene: TRBJ2-6
CDR3aa: CSVEDKGQGARSGANVLTF
CDR3nt: TGCAGCGTTGAAGATAAGGGGCAGGGGGCCCGCTCTGGGGCCAACGTCCTGACTTTC

d_gene: -
abundance: -
v_gene: TRBV5-1
j_gene: TRBJ2-3
CDR3aa: CASSVQGRDTQYF
CDR3nt: TGCGCCAGCAGCGTACAGGGAAGGGATACGCAGTATTTT

d_gene: TRBD2
abundance: -
v_gene: TRBV7-2
j_gene: TRBJ2-5
CDR3aa: CASSTSGGRETQYF
CDR3nt: TGTGCCAGCAGTACGAGCGGGGGGCGGGAGACCCAGTACTTC

d_gene: -
abundance: -
v_gene: TRBV6-5
j_gene: TRBJ1-6
CDR3aa: CASTPGGGIDSPLHF
CDR3nt: TGTGCCAGCACCCCGGGGGGTGGGATTGATTCACCCCTCCACTTT

d_gene: -
abundance: -
v_gene: TRBV3-1/TRBV3-2
j_gene: TRBJ1-6
CDR3aa: CASSQGDNSPLHF
CDR3nt: TGTGCCAGCAGCCAGGGAGATAATTCACCCCTCCACTTT

d_gene: -
abundance: -
v_gene: TRBV6-5
j_gene: TRBJ1-4
CDR3aa: CASSLGGWDEKLFF
CDR3nt: TGTGCCAGCAGTCTCGGGGGGTGGGACGAAAAACTGTTTTTT

d_gene: TRBD1
abundance: few
v_gene: TRBV7-9
j_gene: TRBJ1-5
CDR3aa: CASSSTGSDNQPQHF
CDR3nt: TGTGCCAGCAGCTCGACAGGGTCGGACAATCAGCCCCAGCATTTT

d_gene: TRBD2
abundance: few
v_gene: TRBV5-6
j_gene: TRBJ2-7
CDR3aa: CASSLAVAGGYEQYF
CDR3nt: TGTGCCAGCAGCTTGGCGGTAGCGGGAGGGTACGAGCAGTACTTC

d_gene: TRBD2
abundance: -
v_gene: TRBV11-3
j_gene: TRBJ2-7
CDR3aa: CASSLGGLATHEQYF
CDR3nt: TGTGCCAGCAGCCTCGGGGGACTAGCGACCCACGAGCAGTACTTC